This T cell receptor beta chain was found in a study of CD8+CD57+ T cells in acquired aplastic anemia. In the study overall: On average, sorted CD4+ and CD8+ cells gave roughly 2.9 ug of DNA.

With regard to this clonotype: Its antigen is not known.

Only patients with CD8+CD57+ cell expansion on flow cytometry were chosen for sequencing. The patients, all of them, had severe acquired aplastic anemia. Study-level results: Any difference that existed in CD8+ Simpson's diversity between patients and controls was not significant.

Both TCR beta VDJ combination and CDR3 sequence profiling were carried out. Genomic DNA was the template for this profiling. Using its own MiXCR run on the reads, TCRdb lists one record per CDR3 protein. In the table there are about 180,000 distinct CDR3 sequences, less than 50% of which are singletons. V shed 6 bases and J shed 12 bases, with 15 bases lying between them. In germline, CDR1 is MNHNS, CDR2 SASEGT. This CDR3 has 12 amino acids. The receptor was derived from a human donor with aplastic anemia. This chain uses TRBV6-1 with TRBJ1-3; D perhaps matches TRBD1 (5 bases). The sequenced material came from sorted CD4+, CD8+, or CD8+CD57+ T cells (not recorded which) from PBMCs. The CDR3 nucleotides are TGTGCCAGCAGGGACACCATTTGGCTCATATATTTT. Protein product: CASRDTIWLIYF.